The rows below give T cell receptor beta chains drawn from one sample of a study of shared clonotypes between healthy human individuals. Libraries were prepared by immunoSEQ multiplex PCR; TCRdb keeps only in-frame clonotypes and omits some of them. The sample consists of more than 2 million clones, around 95% of them appearing once. The source material was naive CD4+ T cells sorted from blood. Receptors originate from a man between 18 and 29 years old in good health. CDR3s include the opening cysteine and the closing phenylalanine or tryptophan. A D gene is named only where the DNA matches it firmly. Size values are once, few and many counts, or a class for expanded clones, and some rows have none.

j_gene: TRBJ2-5
d_gene: -
v_gene: TRBV11-3
abundance: -
CDR3aa: CASSSDRLGTQYF
CDR3nt: TGTGCCAGCAGCTCAGACAGGTTGGGGACCCAGTACTTC

j_gene: TRBJ1-5
d_gene: -
v_gene: TRBV30
abundance: -
CDR3aa: CAWSNRGQQPQHF
CDR3nt: TGTGCCTGGAGTAATCGGGGTCAACAGCCCCAGCATTTT

j_gene: TRBJ1-1
d_gene: TRBD1
v_gene: TRBV6-6
abundance: -
CDR3aa: CASKLTGAYTEAFF
CDR3nt: TGTGCCAGCAAATTGACAGGGGCCTATACTGAAGCTTTCTTT

j_gene: TRBJ2-3
d_gene: TRBD2
v_gene: TRBV5-1
abundance: -
CDR3aa: CASSGGTSGSTDTQYF
CDR3nt: TGCGCCAGCAGCGGAGGGACTAGCGGGAGCACAGATACGCAGTATTTT

j_gene: TRBJ2-7
d_gene: TRBD1
v_gene: TRBV5-1
abundance: -
CDR3aa: CASSLEDRGWYF
CDR3nt: TGCGCCAGCAGCTTGGAGGACAGGGGTTGGTACTTC

j_gene: TRBJ1-2
d_gene: -
v_gene: TRBV5-6
abundance: once
CDR3aa: CASSRGPLDTF
CDR3nt: TGTGCCAGCAGCCGGGGACCCCTAGACACCTTC

j_gene: TRBJ2-7
d_gene: TRBD1
v_gene: TRBV25-1
abundance: -
CDR3aa: CASSENIGTGRYEQYF
CDR3nt: TGTGCCAGCAGTGAAAACATAGGGACAGGGCGGTACGAGCAGTACTTC

j_gene: TRBJ1-1
d_gene: -
v_gene: TRBV6-5
abundance: -
CDR3aa: CASSYSKKNTEAFF
CDR3nt: TGTGCCAGCAGTTACTCCAAGAAGAACACTGAAGCTTTCTTT

j_gene: TRBJ2-1
d_gene: -
v_gene: TRBV13
abundance: -
CDR3aa: CASSLDLLELSHNEQFF
CDR3nt: TGTGCCAGCAGCTTAGACCTCTTAGAGCTCTCCCACAATGAGCAGTTCTTC

j_gene: TRBJ1-2
d_gene: -
v_gene: TRBV7-2
abundance: once
CDR3aa: CASSPTRDYGYTF
CDR3nt: TGTGCCAGCAGCCCCACCCGGGACTATGGCTACACCTTC

j_gene: TRBJ1-2
d_gene: TRBD1
v_gene: TRBV5-4
abundance: -
CDR3aa: CASSSPQGDGYTF
CDR3nt: TGTGCCAGCAGCTCACCGCAGGGGGACGGCTACACCTTC

j_gene: TRBJ1-5
d_gene: TRBD1
v_gene: TRBV7-2
abundance: -
CDR3aa: CASSRQGPAQPQHF
CDR3nt: TGTGCCAGCAGCCGACAGGGGCCGGCTCAGCCCCAGCATTTT

j_gene: TRBJ1-1
d_gene: TRBD1
v_gene: TRBV18
abundance: -
CDR3aa: CASSSTGGTEAFF
CDR3nt: TGTGCCAGCTCATCGACAGGGGGCACTGAAGCTTTCTTT

j_gene: TRBJ2-7
d_gene: TRBD1
v_gene: TRBV5-8
abundance: -
CDR3aa: CASSLVQGGYEQYF
CDR3nt: TGTGCCAGCAGCTTGGTACAGGGGGGCTACGAGCAGTACTTC

j_gene: TRBJ1-4
d_gene: TRBD1
v_gene: TRBV10-3
abundance: -
CDR3aa: CAISETGGSEKLFF
CDR3nt: TGTGCCATCAGCGAGACAGGGGGCTCGGAAAAACTGTTTTTT

j_gene: TRBJ1-1
d_gene: -
v_gene: TRBV19
abundance: -
CDR3aa: CASSYKTGTLNTEAFF
CDR3nt: TGTGCCAGTAGCTACAAAACCGGGACACTTAACACTGAAGCTTTCTTT

j_gene: TRBJ2-7
d_gene: -
v_gene: TRBV18
abundance: -
CDR3aa: CASSPDTGSYEQYF
CDR3nt: TGTGCCAGCTCACCCGATACAGGGTCCTACGAGCAGTACTTC

j_gene: TRBJ1-5
d_gene: TRBD1
v_gene: TRBV4-1
abundance: -
CDR3aa: CASSQITGGAGLTNQPQHF
CDR3nt: TGCGCCAGCAGCCAAATTACAGGGGGCGCGGGTTTGACAAATCAGCCCCAGCATTTT

j_gene: TRBJ2-1
d_gene: -
v_gene: TRBV7-9
abundance: -
CDR3aa: CASSSSYEFSYNEQFF
CDR3nt: TGTGCCAGCAGCTCCTCGTATGAGTTCTCCTACAATGAGCAGTTCTTC

j_gene: TRBJ1-1
d_gene: -
v_gene: TRBV5-6
abundance: -
CDR3aa: CASSLMEYEAFF
CDR3nt: TGTGCCAGCAGCTTAATGGAATATGAAGCTTTCTTT

j_gene: TRBJ1-1
d_gene: -
v_gene: TRBV7-8
abundance: -
CDR3aa: CASSLLLANTEAFF
CDR3nt: TGTGCCAGCAGCTTACTTCTAGCGAACACTGAAGCTTTCTTT

j_gene: TRBJ2-5
d_gene: -
v_gene: TRBV30
abundance: once
CDR3aa: CAWSVRREETQYF
CDR3nt: TGTGCCTGGAGTGTACGGAGGGAAGAGACCCAGTACTTC

j_gene: TRBJ2-3
d_gene: -
v_gene: TRBV2
abundance: -
CDR3aa: CASDRGLGGPSTDTQYF
CDR3nt: TGTGCCAGCGACCGGGGCCTTGGCGGGCCTAGCACAGATACGCAGTATTTT